This TCR beta chain was sequenced during a study of shared clonotypes between healthy human individuals. Comments on this clone: Within the sample, other DNA sequences also encode this same CDR3.

The germline V gene encodes CDR1 SGHAT and CDR2 FQNNGV. This CDR3 region has 14 residues. The V end was cut by 5 bases, the J end by 3 bases, with 14 bases between. TCRdb's table, derived via immunoSEQ multiplex PCR, lists solely in-frame clones and lacks some. The table records a few hundred thousand clones, roughly 84% of them present only once. Sequences were obtained from memory CD8+ T cells sorted from blood. Subset denoted: CD45RO+ cells pooled with CCR7-negative TemRA cells. The chain recombines TRBV11-2 with TRBJ2-7, with a possible D match to TRBD2 (6 bases). The sequence came from a man aged 18 to 29 in good health. CDR3 loop: CASSPAGPYYEQYF. The CDR3 bases are TGTGCCAGCAGCCCGGCGGGACCCTACTACGAGCAGTACTTC.